This T cell receptor (beta chain) was sequenced for a study of T cells in Graves' hyperthyroidism and ophthalmopathy (dated by TCRdb to about 2019). As for the study more broadly: Peripheral blood was sampled at the time of initial diagnosis, prior to any treatment. To identify distinguishing TCR V-J signatures, a discovery cohort of around 100 patients was used, comprising 43 with Graves' ophthalmopathy and some 57 with stable Graves' hyperthyroidism. The 75 to 100 discovery patients were divided at random into training and test sets in a 7:3 ratio. Thyroid tissue and blood T-cell repertoires from several Graves' hyperthyroidism patients were also compared in the study. TCR Vbeta CDR3 sequencing of some 140 peripheral blood samples (more than 40 ophthalmopathy, around 80 hyperthyroidism and about 17 progressor patients) is reported in the paper. Following sampling, methimazole starting at 30 mg daily was given to hyperthyroidism patients, and high-dose intravenous methylprednisolone was given to ophthalmopathy patients. Prospective prediction of ophthalmopathy was tested in an independent validation cohort of approximately 18 hyperthyroidism patients and roughly 16 patients who later progressed to ophthalmopathy.

Only a few counts were recorded for this clonotype. Its target antigen remains unknown. This may be a read error: a much more frequent sequence differs by one nucleotide. The TCR beta CDR3 regions were amplified from the RNA transcripts. For the first round of RT-PCR on the TCR CDR3, the HTBI primer set was used together with the Qiagen OneStep RT-PCR kit. A second multiplex PCR round built the libraries, followed by size selection and purification. Paired-end sequencing of the libraries was performed with 100 bp reads on an Illumina HiSeq2000. The authors' pipeline ran thus. SOAPnuke was used to process the raw data, throwing out any read that contained adapters or uncalled bases, had a mean Phred below 15, or lacked an exact constant-primer or identifier match. High-quality paired reads were merged with COPE v1.2.5, and unique nucleotide sequences were defined as clonotypes. Clonotypes were aligned to IMGT TRBV, TRBD and TRBJ reference segments using MiTCR v1.1. The analysis included only V-J combinations with a frequency above 0.0001, which together covered around 99% of the repertoires. The TCS score was defined as the ratio of F50 (clonal expansion) to E x V (chaos), calculated using BLOSUM62-based TCRdist between CDR3 peptides within each V-J. Welch's t-statistics and random forest reduced 500 to 650 V-J features to 13, which were used in a naive Bayes classifier (R e1071). TCRdb cleaned the public reads at Q25 with fastp, built clones with MiXCR and kept in-frame beta chains. CDR3 protein sequences are deduplicated, and each keeps its most common genes and DNA. The V and J calls come from TCRdb's annotation, not from the publication. Counted in this sample were a few hundred thousand distinct CDR3 sequences; about 14% of them appeared once. The ten largest make up 10% to 15% of the sample.

Results and caveats for the whole study, not just this receptor: No statistical method was used to fix the sample size in advance, and group allocation was not hidden from the investigators. Ophthalmopathy was separated from stable hyperthyroidism by a 13 V-J signature model, with just over 85% sensitivity and around 81% specificity obtained in cross-validation and 80%/75% obtained in testing. Most expanded thyroid clonotypes (frequency above 0.001) were also detected in blood, a finding suggesting that blood repertoires may reflect thyroid immune responses. In validation, progression to ophthalmopathy was predicted by the model with approximately 67% sensitivity and around 75% specificity, a median of about 6.8 months before onset.

The CDR3, cysteine through phenylalanine, is 14 amino acids long. Only CDR3 DNA remains: 42 bases, in frame from the first base. The germline ends are 13 bases apart after V is trimmed by 4 bases and J by 7 bases. Hyperthyroidism patients were aged 18 to 65 years and newly diagnosed, with disease duration of less than 2 months. The study excluded patients with uncontrolled infections, other autoimmune diseases, pregnancy or lactation. Clinical symptoms, serum thyroxine and TRAb, thyroid ultrasound, and orbital computed tomography formed the basis for the diagnoses. Blood from progressor patients was drawn when they were first diagnosed with hyperthyroidism, before any ophthalmopathy symptoms appeared. PBMCs were separated from 10 ml of fresh peripheral blood using Ficoll-Paque density gradient centrifugation. Progressor patients were defined as those initially diagnosed with Graves' hyperthyroidism in whom ophthalmopathy developed during follow-up. Total RNA was extracted with Trizol reagent, and quality was checked on an Agilent 2100 Bioanalyzer.

The receptor was derived from a woman aged 40 to 55 with Graves' hyperthyroidism that later progressed to Graves' ophthalmopathy. The rearrangement combines TRBV12-3 or TRBV12-4 with TRBJ1-4; no D gene call is confident. Sequences were obtained from blood. The DNA reads TGTGCCAGCAGTTCGTCTGGCAGGATTGAAAAACTGTTTTTT. This gives the protein CASSSSGRIEKLFF.